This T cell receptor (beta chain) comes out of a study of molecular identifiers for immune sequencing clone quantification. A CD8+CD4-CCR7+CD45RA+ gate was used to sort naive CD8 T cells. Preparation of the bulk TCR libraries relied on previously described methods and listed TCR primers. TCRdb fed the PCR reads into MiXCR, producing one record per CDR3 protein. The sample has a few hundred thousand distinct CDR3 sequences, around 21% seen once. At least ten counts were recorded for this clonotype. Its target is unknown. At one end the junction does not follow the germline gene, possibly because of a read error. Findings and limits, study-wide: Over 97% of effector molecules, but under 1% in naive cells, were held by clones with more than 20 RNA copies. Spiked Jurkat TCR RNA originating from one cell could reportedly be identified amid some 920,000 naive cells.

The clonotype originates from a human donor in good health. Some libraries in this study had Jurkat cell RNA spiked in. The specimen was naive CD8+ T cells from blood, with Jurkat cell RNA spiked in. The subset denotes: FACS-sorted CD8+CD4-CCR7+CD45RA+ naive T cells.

The CDR3 is CASSQELASYEQYF. In nucleotides, the CDR3 is TGTGCCAGCAGCCAAGAACTAGCTAGCTACGAGCAGTACTTC. The chain uses TRBV4-1 and TRBJ2-7, with a tentative D call TRBD2 (6 bases). The length of the CDR3 is 14 residues. Germline V CDR1 and CDR2: MGHRA, YSYEKL.